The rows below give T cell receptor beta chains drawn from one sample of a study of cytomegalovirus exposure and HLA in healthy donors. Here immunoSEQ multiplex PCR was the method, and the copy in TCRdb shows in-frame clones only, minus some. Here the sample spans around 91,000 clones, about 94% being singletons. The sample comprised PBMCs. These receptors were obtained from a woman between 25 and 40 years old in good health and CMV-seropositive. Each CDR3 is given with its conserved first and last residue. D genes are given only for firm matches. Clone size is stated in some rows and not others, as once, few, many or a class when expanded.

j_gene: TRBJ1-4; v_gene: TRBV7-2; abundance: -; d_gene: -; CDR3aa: CASSEGTREKLFF; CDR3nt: TGTGCCAGCAGCGAAGGGACAAGGGAAAAACTGTTTTTT
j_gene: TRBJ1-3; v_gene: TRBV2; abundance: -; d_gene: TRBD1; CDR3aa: CASSVDREGSSGNTIYF; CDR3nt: TGTGCCAGCAGTGTGGACAGGGAGGGCAGCTCTGGAAACACCATATATTTT
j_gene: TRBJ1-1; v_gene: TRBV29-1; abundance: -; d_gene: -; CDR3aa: CSVERQDGGAFF; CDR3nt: TGCAGCGTTGAACGACAGGACGGTGGAGCTTTCTTT
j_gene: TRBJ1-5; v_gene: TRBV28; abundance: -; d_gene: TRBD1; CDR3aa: CASSPDRDNQPQHF; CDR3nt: TGTGCCAGCAGCCCAGACAGGGATAATCAGCCCCAGCATTTT
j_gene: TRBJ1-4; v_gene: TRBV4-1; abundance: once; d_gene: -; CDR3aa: CASSGPTRGAGEKLFF; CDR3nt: TGCGCCAGCAGCGGCCCCACCCGGGGGGCTGGTGAAAAACTGTTTTTT
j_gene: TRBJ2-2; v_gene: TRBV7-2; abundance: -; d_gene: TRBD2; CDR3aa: CASSPRLAGASGELFF; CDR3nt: TGTGCCAGCAGCCCTCGACTAGCGGGAGCGTCGGGGGAGCTGTTTTTT
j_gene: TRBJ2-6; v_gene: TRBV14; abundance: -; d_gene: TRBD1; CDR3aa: CASSNRDRAGANVLTF; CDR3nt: TGTGCCAGCAGCAACCGGGACAGGGCCGGGGCCAACGTCCTGACTTTC
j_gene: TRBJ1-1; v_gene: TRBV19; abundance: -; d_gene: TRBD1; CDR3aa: CASRLTRTGGNTEAFF; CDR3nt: TGTGCCAGTAGGCTGACCCGGACAGGAGGGAACACTGAAGCTTTCTTT
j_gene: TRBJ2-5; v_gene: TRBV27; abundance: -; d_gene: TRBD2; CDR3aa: CASKLTSGSETQYF; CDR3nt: TGTGCCAGCAAATTGACTAGCGGGAGTGAGACCCAGTACTTC
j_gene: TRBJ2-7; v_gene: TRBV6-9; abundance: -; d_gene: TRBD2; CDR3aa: CASSGTSGPVYEQYF; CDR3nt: TGTGCCAGCAGTGGGACTAGCGGGCCAGTCTACGAGCAGTACTTC
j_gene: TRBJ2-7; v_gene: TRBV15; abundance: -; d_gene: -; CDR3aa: CATSTSDRYIDEQYF; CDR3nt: TGTGCCACCAGCACTTCGGACAGATACATCGACGAGCAGTACTTC
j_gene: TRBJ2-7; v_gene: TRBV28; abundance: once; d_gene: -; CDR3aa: CASSFVGVLGEQYF; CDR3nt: TGTGCCAGCAGTTTTGTGGGAGTCCTGGGCGAGCAGTACTTC
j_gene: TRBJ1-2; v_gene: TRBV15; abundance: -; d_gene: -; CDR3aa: CATSRSEGGYTF; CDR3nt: TGTGCCACCAGCAGATCGGAGGGAGGCTACACCTTC
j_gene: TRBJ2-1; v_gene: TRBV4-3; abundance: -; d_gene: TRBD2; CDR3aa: CASSQEPSGSSYNEQFF; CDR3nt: TGCGCCAGCAGCCAAGAACCTAGCGGGAGCTCCTACAATGAGCAGTTCTTC
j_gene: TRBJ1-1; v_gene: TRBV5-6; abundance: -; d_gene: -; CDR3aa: CASSSRPRGTEAFF; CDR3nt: TGTGCCAGCAGCTCACGACCCAGGGGCACTGAAGCTTTCTTT
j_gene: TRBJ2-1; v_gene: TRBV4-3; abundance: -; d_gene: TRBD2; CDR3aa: CASSQARAGGGNEQFF; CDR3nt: TGCGCCAGCAGCCAAGCGCGAGCGGGAGGGGGGAATGAGCAGTTCTTC
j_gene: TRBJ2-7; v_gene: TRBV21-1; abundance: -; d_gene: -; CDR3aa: CASSKGAGGPYEQYF; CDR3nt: TGTGCCAGCAGCAAAGGAGCGGGAGGGCCGTACGAGCAGTACTTC
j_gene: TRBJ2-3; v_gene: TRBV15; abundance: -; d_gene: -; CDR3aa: CATSRVTGAGTDTQYF; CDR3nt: TGTGCCACCAGCAGAGTAACCGGGGCGGGAACAGATACGCAGTATTTT
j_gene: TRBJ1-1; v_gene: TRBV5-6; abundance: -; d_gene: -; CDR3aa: CASSLGDRLNTEAFF; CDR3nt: TGTGCCAGCAGCTTGGGAGACAGGTTGAACACTGAAGCTTTCTTT
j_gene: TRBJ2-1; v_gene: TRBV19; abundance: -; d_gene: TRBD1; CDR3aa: CASSRTGSSYNEQFF; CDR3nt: TGTGCCAGTAGCCGGACAGGGAGCTCCTACAATGAGCAGTTCTTC
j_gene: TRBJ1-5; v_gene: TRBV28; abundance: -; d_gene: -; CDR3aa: CASSSDRFGDQPQHF; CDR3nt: TGTGCCAGCAGTTCCGACAGATTCGGAGATCAGCCCCAGCATTTT
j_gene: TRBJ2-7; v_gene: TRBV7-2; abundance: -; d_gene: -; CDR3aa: CASSLRQAPYEQYF; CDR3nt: TGTGCCAGCAGCTTACGCCAGGCTCCTTACGAGCAGTACTTC
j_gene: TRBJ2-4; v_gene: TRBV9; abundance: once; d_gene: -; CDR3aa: CASSAYPENIQYF; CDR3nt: TGTGCCAGCAGCGCTTACCCGGAAAACATTCAGTACTTC